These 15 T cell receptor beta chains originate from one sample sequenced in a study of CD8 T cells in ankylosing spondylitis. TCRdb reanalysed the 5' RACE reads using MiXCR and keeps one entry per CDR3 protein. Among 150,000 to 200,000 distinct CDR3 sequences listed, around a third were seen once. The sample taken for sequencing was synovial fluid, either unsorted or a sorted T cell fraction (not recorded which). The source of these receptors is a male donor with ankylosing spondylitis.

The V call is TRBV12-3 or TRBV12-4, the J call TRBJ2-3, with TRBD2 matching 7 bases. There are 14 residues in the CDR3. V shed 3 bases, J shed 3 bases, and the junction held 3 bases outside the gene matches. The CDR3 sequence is CASSFPGLTDTQYF. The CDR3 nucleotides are TGTGCCAGCAGTTTCCCGGGACTAACAGATACGCAGTATTTT.

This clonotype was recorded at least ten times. CDR3 DNA: TGCAGTGCTAGATGGGCTAGCGGGGAGACCCAGTACTTC. Translated: CSARWASGETQYF. V and J are TRBV20-1 and TRBJ2-5, with 8 bases lining up with TRBD2. Germline CDR1 reads DFQATT; CDR2 reads SNEGSKA (reference sequence). The CDR3 spans 13 residues. V gave up 2 bases and J gave up 5 bases; unmatched junction bases: 4.

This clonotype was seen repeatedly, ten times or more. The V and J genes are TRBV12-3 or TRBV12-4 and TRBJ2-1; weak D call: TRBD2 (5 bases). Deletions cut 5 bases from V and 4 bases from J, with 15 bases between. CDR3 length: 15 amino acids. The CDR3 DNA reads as TGTGCCAGCAGTCTCCCCGGGGTCAGGTACAATGAGCAGTTCTTC. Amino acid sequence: CASSLPGVRYNEQFF.

Here the CDR3 reads CSVGDRPNQPQHF. The CDR3 DNA sequence: TGCAGCGTGGGGGACAGGCCCAATCAGCCCCAGCATTTT. The chain employs TRBV29-1 and TRBJ1-5, with 8 bases fitting TRBD1. This CDR3 contains 13 residues. Germline V CDR1 and CDR2: SQVTM, ANQGSEA. The V gene end was trimmed by 6 bases and the J gene end by 3 bases; junction bases not matched to a gene: 4. Filled out from reference TRBV29-1 and TRBJ1-5, the complete variable domain reads SAVISQKPSRDICQRGTSLTIQCQVDSQVTMMFWYRQQPGQSLTLIATANQGSEATYESGFVIDKFPISRPNLTFSTLTVSNMSPEDSSIYLCSVGDRPNQPQHFGDGTRLSIL.

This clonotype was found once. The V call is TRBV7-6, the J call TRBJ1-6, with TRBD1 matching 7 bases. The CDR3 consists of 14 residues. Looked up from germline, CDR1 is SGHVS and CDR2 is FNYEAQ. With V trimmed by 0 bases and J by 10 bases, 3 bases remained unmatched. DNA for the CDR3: TGTGCCAGCAGCTTAGCGCAGGGGGAGTCACCCCTCCACTTT. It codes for CASSLAQGESPLHF.

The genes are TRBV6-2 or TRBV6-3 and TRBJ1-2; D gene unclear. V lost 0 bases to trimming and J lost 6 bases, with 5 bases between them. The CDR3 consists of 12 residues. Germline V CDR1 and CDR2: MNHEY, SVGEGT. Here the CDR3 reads CASSYSVNGYTF. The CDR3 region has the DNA TGTGCCAGCAGTTACTCCGTAAATGGCTACACCTTC.

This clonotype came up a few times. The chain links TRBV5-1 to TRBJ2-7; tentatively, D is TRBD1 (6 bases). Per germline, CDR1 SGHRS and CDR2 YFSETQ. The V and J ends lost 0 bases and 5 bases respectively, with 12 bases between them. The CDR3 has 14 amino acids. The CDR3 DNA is TGCGCCAGCAGCTTGGTGGGACAAAAGGACGAGCAGTACTTC. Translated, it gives CASSLVGQKDEQYF.

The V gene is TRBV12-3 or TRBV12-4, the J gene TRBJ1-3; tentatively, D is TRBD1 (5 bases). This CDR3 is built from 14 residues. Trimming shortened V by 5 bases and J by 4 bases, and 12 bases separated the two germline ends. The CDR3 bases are TGTGCCAGCAGTAGGGGCCCAGGGGGAAACACCATATATTTT. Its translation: CASSRGPGGNTIYF.

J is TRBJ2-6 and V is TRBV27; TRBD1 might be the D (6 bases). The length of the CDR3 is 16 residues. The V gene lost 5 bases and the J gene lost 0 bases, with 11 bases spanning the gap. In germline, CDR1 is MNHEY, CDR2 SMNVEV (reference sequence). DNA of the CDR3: TGTGCCAGCAGTCCACAGGGTGTCTCTGGGGCCAACGTCCTGACTTTC. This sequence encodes CASSPQGVSGANVLTF. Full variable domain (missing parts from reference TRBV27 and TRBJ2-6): EAQVTQNPRYLITVTGKKLTVTCSQNMNHEYMSWYRQDPGLGLRQIYYSMNVEVTDKGDVPEGYKVSRKEKRNFPLILESPSPNQTSLYFCASSPQGVSGANVLTFGAGSRLTVL.

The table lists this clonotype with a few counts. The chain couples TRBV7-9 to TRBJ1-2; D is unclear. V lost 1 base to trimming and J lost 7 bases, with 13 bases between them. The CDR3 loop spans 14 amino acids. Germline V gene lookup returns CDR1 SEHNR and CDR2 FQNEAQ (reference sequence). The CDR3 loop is CASSLEWADLGYTF. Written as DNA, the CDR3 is TGTGCCAGCAGCTTAGAATGGGCAGACCTTGGCTACACCTTC.

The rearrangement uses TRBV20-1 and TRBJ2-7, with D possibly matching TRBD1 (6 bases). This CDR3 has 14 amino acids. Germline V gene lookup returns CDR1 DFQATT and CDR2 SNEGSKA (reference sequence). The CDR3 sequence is CSSASEQGLHEQYF. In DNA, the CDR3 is TGCAGCAGTGCTAGTGAACAGGGATTACACGAGCAGTACTTC.

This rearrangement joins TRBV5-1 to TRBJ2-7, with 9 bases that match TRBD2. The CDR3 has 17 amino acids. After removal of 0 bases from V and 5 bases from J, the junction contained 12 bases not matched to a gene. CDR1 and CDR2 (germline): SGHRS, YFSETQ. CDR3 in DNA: TGCGCCAGCAGCTTGGCTCCTGGCCTAGCGGGAAAGAACGAGCAGTACTTC. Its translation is CASSLAPGLAGKNEQYF.

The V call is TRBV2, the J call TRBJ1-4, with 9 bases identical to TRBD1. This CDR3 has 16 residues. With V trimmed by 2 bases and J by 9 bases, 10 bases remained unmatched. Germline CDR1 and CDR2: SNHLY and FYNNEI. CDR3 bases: TGTGCCAGCAGTGAATGGGGTTCCGGGACAGGGAAAAAACTGTTTTTT. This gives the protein CASSEWGSGTGKKLFF. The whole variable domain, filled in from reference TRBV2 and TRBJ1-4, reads EPEVTQTPSHQVTQMGQEVILRCVPISNHLYFYWYRQILGQKVEFLVSFYNNEISEKSEIFDDQFSVERPDGSNFTLKIRSTKLEDSAMYFCASSEWGSGTGKKLFFGSGTQLSVL.

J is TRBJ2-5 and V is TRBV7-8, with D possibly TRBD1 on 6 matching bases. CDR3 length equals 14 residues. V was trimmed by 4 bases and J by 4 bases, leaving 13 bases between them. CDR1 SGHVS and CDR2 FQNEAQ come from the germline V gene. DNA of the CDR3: TGTGCCAGCAGCTCAACAGGGTTGGCAGAGACCCAGTACTTC. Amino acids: CASSSTGLAETQYF.

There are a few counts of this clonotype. In DNA form, the CDR3 reads TGCAGTGCACCCGGACTAGCGGGAAGTAATGAGCAGTTCTTC. Translation: CSAPGLAGSNEQFF. This chain links TRBV20-1 with TRBJ2-1, with TRBD2 matching over 12 bases. Germline CDR1 and CDR2: DFQATT and SNEGSKA (reference sequence). Trimming at V came to 6 bases and at J to 7 bases, leaving 7 bases not matched to a gene. This CDR3 is built from 14 residues.